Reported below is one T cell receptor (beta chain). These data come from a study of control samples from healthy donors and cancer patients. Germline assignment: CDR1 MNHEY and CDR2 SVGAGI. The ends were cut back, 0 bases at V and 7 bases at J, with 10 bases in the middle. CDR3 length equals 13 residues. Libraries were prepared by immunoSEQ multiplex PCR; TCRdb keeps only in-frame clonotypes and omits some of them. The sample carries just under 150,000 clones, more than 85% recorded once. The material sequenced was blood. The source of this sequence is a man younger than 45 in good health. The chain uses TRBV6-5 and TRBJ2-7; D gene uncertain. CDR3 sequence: CASSYSYGSEQYF. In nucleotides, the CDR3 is TGTGCCAGCAGTTACTCGTACGGCTCTGAGCAGTACTTC.